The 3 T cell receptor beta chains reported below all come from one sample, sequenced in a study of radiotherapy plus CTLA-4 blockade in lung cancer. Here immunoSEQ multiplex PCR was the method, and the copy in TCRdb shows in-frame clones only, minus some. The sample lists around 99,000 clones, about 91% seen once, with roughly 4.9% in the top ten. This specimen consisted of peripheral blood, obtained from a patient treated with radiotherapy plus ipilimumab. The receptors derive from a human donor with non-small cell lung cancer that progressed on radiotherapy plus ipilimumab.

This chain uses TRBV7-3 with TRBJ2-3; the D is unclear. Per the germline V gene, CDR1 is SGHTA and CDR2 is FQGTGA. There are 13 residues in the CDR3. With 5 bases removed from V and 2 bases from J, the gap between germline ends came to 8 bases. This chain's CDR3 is CASSPTFTDTQYF. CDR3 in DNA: TGTGCCAGCAGCCCCACTTTCACAGATACGCAGTATTTT. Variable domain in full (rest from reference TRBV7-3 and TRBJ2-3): GAGVSQTPSNKVTEKGKYVELRCDPISGHTALYWYRQSLGQGPEFLIYFQGTGAADDSGLPNDRFFAVRPEGSVSTLKIQRTERGDSAVYLCASSPTFTDTQYFGPGTRLTVL.

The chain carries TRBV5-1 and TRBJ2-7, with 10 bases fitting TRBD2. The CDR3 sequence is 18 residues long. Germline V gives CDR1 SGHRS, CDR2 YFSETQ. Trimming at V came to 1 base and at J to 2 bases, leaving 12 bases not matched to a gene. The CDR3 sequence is CASSLQTPGLADTYEQYF. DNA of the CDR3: TGCGCCAGCAGCTTGCAAACCCCCGGACTAGCGGACACCTACGAGCAGTACTTC.

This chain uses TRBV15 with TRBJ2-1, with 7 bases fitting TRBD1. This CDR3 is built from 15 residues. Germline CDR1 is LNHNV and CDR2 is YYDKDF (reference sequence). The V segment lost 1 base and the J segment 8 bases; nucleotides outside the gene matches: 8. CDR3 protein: CATSRAGTVGDEQFF. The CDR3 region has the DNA TGTGCCACCAGCAGAGCGGGGACAGTGGGGGATGAGCAGTTCTTC.